The next 19 T cell receptor beta chains were all read from a single sample in a study of T cell responses to AZD1222 COVID-19 vaccine (dated by TCRdb to the early 2020s). Libraries came from the immunoSEQ multiplex PCR assay. The table comes from immuneACCESS by way of TCRdb, which keeps in-frame sequences with V and J called. Part of the clones is missing from these tables; in studies checked, under half for an unresolved V gene and the rest for unknown reasons. For this sample the table gives more than 140,000 clones, of which around 88% were detected only once. About 3.4% of the sample rests with the top ten. Taken with the paper, the label for time point translates to: baseline before first vaccination. The sample's treatment or condition, from its label and the paper: meningococcal conjugate vaccine given as trial control. The starting material was peripheral blood, obtained on day 0 of MenACWY control vaccination. These receptors came from an adult in good health.

The CDR3 region is CASSPYRVGPYNEQFF. The CDR3 DNA sequence: TGTGCCAGCAGCCCCTACAGGGTAGGGCCCTACAATGAGCAGTTCTTC. This chain joins TRBV11-3 and TRBJ2-1; D is possibly TRBD1 (6 bases). Germline lookup yields CDR1 SGHNT and CDR2 YENEEA. V lost 5 bases and J 2 bases, leaving 16 bases between the germline ends. This CDR3 has 16 amino acids.

This clone was picked up a small number of times. The chain couples TRBV27 to TRBJ1-1; 10 nucleotides match TRBD1. This CDR3 has 15 amino acids. The junction had 2 bases not matched to a gene; V was cut back by 0 bases and J by 4 bases. The germline V gene has CDR1 MNHEY and CDR2 SMNVEV (reference sequence). Written as DNA, the CDR3 is TGTGCCAGCAGTTTATCGTGGACAGGGGGCACTGAAGCTTTCTTT. It specifies CASSLSWTGGTEAFF.

This clone was recorded only once. The rearrangement uses TRBV19 and TRBJ1-3; D uncertain. This CDR3 is 15 amino acids long. Trimming pared 1 base from V and 0 bases from J, leaving 7 bases between. The germline V gene encodes CDR1 LNHDA and CDR2 SQIVND (reference sequence). DNA for the CDR3: TGTGCCAGTAGTATAGTGGGGAACTCTGGAAACACCATATATTTT. Protein product: CASSIVGNSGNTIYF.

DNA for the CDR3: TGTGCCAGCACCTCAGGCGGGGGCATCGGCTACACCTTC. Residues: CASTSGGGIGYTF. The J gene is TRBJ1-2, the V gene TRBV28, with D perhaps matching TRBD1 (6 bases). V was pared by 7 bases and J by 8 bases, with 17 bases between. The CDR3 is 13 residues long. The V gene's germline CDR1 is MDHEN and CDR2 SYDVKM.

The chain recombines TRBV12-3 or TRBV12-4 with TRBJ2-7; 11 bases fit TRBD2. This CDR3 contains 13 residues. V lost 3 bases to trimming and J lost 10 bases; unmatched junction nucleotides: 5. The CDR3 sequence: CASSFTLAGVQYF. The CDR3 nucleotides read TGTGCCAGCAGTTTTACACTAGCGGGGGTACAGTACTTC.

For this clone: The same CDR3 also results from other DNA sequences found in this sample. The chain is built from TRBV29-1 and TRBJ1-1; unclear D gene. Deletions cut 3 bases from V and 1 base from J, with 6 bases between. The germline V gene has CDR1 SQVTM and CDR2 ANQGSEA. The CDR3 consists of 12 residues. CDR3: CSVDRGNTEAFF. CDR3 DNA sequence: TGCAGCGTTGATCGGGGGAACACTGAAGCTTTCTTT.

The chain has TRBV3-1 (or the pseudogene TRBV3-2) and TRBJ1-4; D gene unclear. Between the trimmed V and J ends, which lost 4 bases and 4 bases, there was a span of 10 bases. From germline, CDR1 is LGHDT and CDR2 YNNKEL (reference sequence). The CDR3 is 14 residues long. As DNA, the CDR3 is TGTGCCAGCAGCCGTTTATCTCTTAATGAAAAACTGTTTTTT. Protein product: CASSRLSLNEKLFF.

The CDR3 loop is CASSDGFEGETQYF. DNA for the CDR3: TGTGCCAGCAGCGACGGATTTGAGGGGGAGACCCAGTACTTC. The genes are TRBV28 and TRBJ2-5; D may correspond to TRBD1 or TRBD2 (5 bases each). The length of the CDR3 is 14 residues. Per the germline V gene, CDR1 is MDHEN and CDR2 is SYDVKM. Trimming cost V 6 bases and J 5 bases, with 16 bases left between them.

The chain has TRBV29-1 and TRBJ1-1; D is unresolved. The CDR3 loop spans 12 amino acids. The V end lost 7 bases, the J end lost 1 base, and 10 bases lay between the germline ends. Germline assignment: CDR1 SQVTM and CDR2 ANQGSEA. The CDR3, as DNA: TGCAGCGGCGACAATTCGAACACTGAAGCTTTCTTT. Amino acids: CSGDNSNTEAFF.

The V and J genes are TRBV28 and TRBJ1-4; D unresolved. Germline CDR1 MDHEN, CDR2 SYDVKM. Between the trimmed V and J ends, which lost 6 bases and 8 bases, there was a span of 13 bases. The CDR3 loop spans 13 amino acids. The CDR3 DNA sequence: TGTGCCAGCAGCCAAACACTCAAGGAAAAACTGTTTTTT. Translated, it gives CASSQTLKEKLFF.

The rearrangement uses TRBV6-1 and TRBJ1-6, with a weak D call TRBD1 (5 bases). Looked up from germline, CDR1 is MNHNS and CDR2 is SASEGT. V lost 3 bases and J 5 bases, leaving 14 bases between the germline ends. The CDR3 is 16 residues long. CDR3 nucleotides: TGTGCCAGCAGTGACCGGGTACGGGGGGATAATTCACCCCTCCACTTT. Translated, it gives CASSDRVRGDNSPLHF.

The CDR3 sequence: CSASWGQGYTF. The CDR3 nucleotides read TGCAGTGCTAGTTGGGGGCAAGGCTACACCTTC. The chain is built from TRBV20-1 and TRBJ1-2; perhaps TRBD1 as D (6 bases). This CDR3 contains 11 residues. CDR1 and CDR2 (germline): DFQATT, SNEGSKA (reference sequence). With 3 bases removed from V and 8 bases from J, the gap between germline ends came to 10 bases.

This chain uses TRBV10-3 with TRBJ1-4; 8 positions match TRBD1. CDR3 length: 15 residues. V shed 2 bases, J shed 6 bases, and the junction held 5 bases outside the gene matches. Per germline, CDR1 ENHRY and CDR2 SYGVKD. CDR3 DNA: TGTGCCATCAGTGAGGGGACAGGTGGGGATGAAAAACTGTTTTTT. Amino acid sequence: CAISEGTGGDEKLFF.

The chain is built from TRBV19 and TRBJ1-1, with TRBD1 as a possible D gene (5 bases). The CDR3 has 14 residues. CDR1 is LNHDA and CDR2 is SQIVND in the germline V gene (reference sequence). Deletions cut 7 bases from V and 1 base from J, with 13 bases between. The DNA for the CDR3 is TGTGCCAGTACCCTGCCCGGGGGGAACACTGAAGCTTTCTTT. Translated, it gives CASTLPGGNTEAFF.

This chain uses TRBV9 with TRBJ2-7, with no clear D. The CDR3 contains 13 residues. Germline values: CDR1 SGDLS, CDR2 YYNGEE. Trimming removed 4 bases from V and 4 bases from J, with 12 bases in between. CDR3: CASSPFGRYEQYF. In DNA, the CDR3 is TGTGCCAGCAGCCCATTCGGGCGATACGAGCAGTACTTC. Supplemented by reference TRBV9 and TRBJ2-7, the full variable domain reads DSGVTQTPKHLITATGQRVTLRCSPRSGDLSVYWYQQSLDQGLQFLIQYYNGEERAKGNILERFSAQQFPDLHSELNLSSLELGDSALYFCASSPFGRYEQYFGPGTRLTVT.

This rearrangement joins TRBV30 to TRBJ1-5, with D perhaps matching TRBD1 (6 bases). The CDR3 loop spans 16 amino acids. CDR1 is GTSNPN, CDR2 SVGIG, per germline (reference sequence). With 5 bases removed from V and 2 bases from J, the gap between germline ends came to 19 bases. CDR3 in amino acids: CAWEQGSTPGNQPQHF. The CDR3 DNA reads TGTGCCTGGGAACAGGGTTCTACTCCGGGCAATCAGCCCCAGCATTTT.

The gene calls are TRBV19 and TRBJ2-1; the D is unclear. V was shortened by 4 bases and J by 0 bases, with 13 bases between the two germline ends. CDR3 size: 16 residues. The germline V gene has CDR1 LNHDA and CDR2 SQIVND (reference sequence). The CDR3 sequence: CASSTRRRPSYNEQFF. CDR3 nucleotides: TGTGCCAGTAGTACCCGTAGGAGACCCTCCTACAATGAGCAGTTCTTC.

This clone was observed once. This chain links TRBV27 with TRBJ2-7, with a possible D match to TRBD2 (6 bases). CDR1 is MNHEY, CDR2 SMNVEV, per germline (reference sequence). The CDR3 length is 15 residues. Trimming removed 6 bases from V and 3 bases from J, with 18 bases in between. CDR3 loop: CASRRLADKGYEQYF. Here the CDR3 DNA reads TGTGCCAGCAGACGATTAGCGGATAAGGGCTACGAGCAGTACTTC.

This chain uses TRBV14 with TRBJ1-5; D gene ambiguous. V shed 1 base and J shed 0 bases, with 10 bases lying between them. The germline CDR1 and CDR2 sequences are SGHDN and FVKESK. The CDR3 contains 16 residues. The CDR3 coding sequence is TGTGCCAGCAGCCAAGGAGGCCCTTATAGCAATCAGCCCCAGCATTTT. This translates into CASSQGGPYSNQPQHF.